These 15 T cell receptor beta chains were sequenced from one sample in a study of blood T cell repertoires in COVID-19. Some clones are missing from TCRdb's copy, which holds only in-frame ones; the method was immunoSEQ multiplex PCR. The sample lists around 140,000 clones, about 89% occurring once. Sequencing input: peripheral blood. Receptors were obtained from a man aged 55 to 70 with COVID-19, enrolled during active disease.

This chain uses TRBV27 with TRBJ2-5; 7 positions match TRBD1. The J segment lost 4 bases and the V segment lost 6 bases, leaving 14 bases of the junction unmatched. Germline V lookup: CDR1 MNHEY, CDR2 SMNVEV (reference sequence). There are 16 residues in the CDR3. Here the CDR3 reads CASSPGTVRGRETQYF. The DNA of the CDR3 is TGTGCCAGCAGCCCCGGGACAGTTAGGGGTCGAGAGACCCAGTACTTC.

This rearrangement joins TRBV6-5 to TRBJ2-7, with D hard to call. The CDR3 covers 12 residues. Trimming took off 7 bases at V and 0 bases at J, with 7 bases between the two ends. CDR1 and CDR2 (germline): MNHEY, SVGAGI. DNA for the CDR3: TGTGCCAGCAAGAAGAGCTCCTACGAGCAGTACTTC. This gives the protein CASKKSSYEQYF.

DNA for the CDR3: TGTGCCAGCACGCAGGGTAGCACAGATACGCAGTATTTT. As protein: CASTQGSTDTQYF. The chain is built from TRBV9 and TRBJ2-3, with D perhaps matching TRBD1 (5 bases). V was cut by 6 bases and J by 0 bases, with 8 bases left in between. The CDR3 has 13 residues. Per the germline V gene, CDR1 is SGDLS and CDR2 is YYNGEE.

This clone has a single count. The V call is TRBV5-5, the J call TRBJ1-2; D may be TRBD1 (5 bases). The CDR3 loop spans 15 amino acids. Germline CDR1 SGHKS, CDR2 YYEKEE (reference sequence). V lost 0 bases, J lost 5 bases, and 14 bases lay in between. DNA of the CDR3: TGTGCCAGCAGCTTGGGGCTGGGAGGGGCATATGGCTACACCTTC. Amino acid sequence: CASSLGLGGAYGYTF.

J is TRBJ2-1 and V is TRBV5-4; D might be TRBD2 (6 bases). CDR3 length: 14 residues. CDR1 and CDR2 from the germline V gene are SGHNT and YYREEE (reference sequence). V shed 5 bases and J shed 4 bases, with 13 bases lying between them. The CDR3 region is CASRPTGLYNEQFF. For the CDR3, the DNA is TGTGCCAGCAGACCGACGGGACTGTACAATGAGCAGTTCTTC.

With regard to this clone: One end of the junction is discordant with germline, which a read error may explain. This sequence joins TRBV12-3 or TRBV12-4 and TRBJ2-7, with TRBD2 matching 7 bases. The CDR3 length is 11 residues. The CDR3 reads CASSRGRGKEF. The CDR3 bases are TGTGCCAGCAGCCGGGGGAGGGGAAAGGAATTC.

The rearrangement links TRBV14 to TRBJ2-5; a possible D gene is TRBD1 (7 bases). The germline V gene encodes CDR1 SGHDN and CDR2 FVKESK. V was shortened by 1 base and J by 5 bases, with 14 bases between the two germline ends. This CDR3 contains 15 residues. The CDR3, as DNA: TGTGCCAGCAGCCAAGCCGGAGGGGGCCTGGAGACCCAGTACTTC. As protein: CASSQAGGGLETQYF.

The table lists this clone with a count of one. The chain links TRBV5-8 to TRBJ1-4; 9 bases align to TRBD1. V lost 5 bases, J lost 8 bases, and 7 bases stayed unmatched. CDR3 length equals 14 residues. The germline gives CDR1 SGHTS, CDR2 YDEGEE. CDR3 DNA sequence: TGTGCCAGCAGTCCGGGACAGGGCTGGGAAAAACTGTTTTTT. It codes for CASSPGQGWEKLFF.

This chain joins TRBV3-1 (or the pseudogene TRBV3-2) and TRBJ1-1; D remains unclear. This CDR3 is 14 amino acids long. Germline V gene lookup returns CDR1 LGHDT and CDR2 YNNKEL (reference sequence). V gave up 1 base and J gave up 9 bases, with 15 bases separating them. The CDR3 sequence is CASSQGAERLQAFF. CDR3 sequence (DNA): TGTGCCAGCAGCCAAGGAGCCGAGAGACTGCAAGCTTTCTTT.

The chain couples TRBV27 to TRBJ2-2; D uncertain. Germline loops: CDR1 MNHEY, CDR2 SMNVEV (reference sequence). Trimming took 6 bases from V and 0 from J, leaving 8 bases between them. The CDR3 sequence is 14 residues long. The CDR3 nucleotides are TGTGCCAGCAGGAGGTTCCCGAACACCGGGGAGCTGTTTTTT. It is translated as CASRRFPNTGELFF.

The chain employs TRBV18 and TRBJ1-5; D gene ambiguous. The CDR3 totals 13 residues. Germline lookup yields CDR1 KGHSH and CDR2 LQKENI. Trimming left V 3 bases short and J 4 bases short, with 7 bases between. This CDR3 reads CASSPAGNQPQHF. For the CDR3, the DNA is TGTGCCAGCTCACCGGCGGGGAATCAGCCCCAGCATTTT. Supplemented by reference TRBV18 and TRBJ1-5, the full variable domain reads NAGVMQNPRHLVRRRGQEARLRCSPMKGHSHVYWYRQLPEEGLKFMVYLQKENIIDESGMPKERFSAEFPKEGPSILRIQQVVRGDSAAYFCASSPAGNQPQHFGDGTRLSIL.

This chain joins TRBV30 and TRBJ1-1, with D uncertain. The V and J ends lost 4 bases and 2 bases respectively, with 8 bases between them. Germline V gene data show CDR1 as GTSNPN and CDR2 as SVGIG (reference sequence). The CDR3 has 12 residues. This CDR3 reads CAWNAVNTEAFF. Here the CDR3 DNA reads TGTGCCTGGAACGCGGTTAACACTGAAGCTTTCTTT.

The CDR3 protein is CASSPAGRSFDGYTF. The CDR3 DNA follows: TGTGCCAGCAGTCCTGCGGGACGGTCCTTTGATGGCTACACCTTC. This sequence joins TRBV28 and TRBJ1-2, with TRBD1 as a possible D gene (5 bases). CDR1 MDHEN and CDR2 SYDVKM come from the germline V gene. The CDR3 runs 15 residues. Trimming pared 5 bases from V and 6 bases from J, leaving 19 bases between.

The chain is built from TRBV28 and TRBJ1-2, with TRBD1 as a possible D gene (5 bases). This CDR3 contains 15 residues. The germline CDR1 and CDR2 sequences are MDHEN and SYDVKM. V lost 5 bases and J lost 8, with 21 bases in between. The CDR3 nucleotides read TGTGCCAGCAGTCCCACGGGGACTGGGACGAGAGGCTACACCTTC. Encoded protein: CASSPTGTGTRGYTF.

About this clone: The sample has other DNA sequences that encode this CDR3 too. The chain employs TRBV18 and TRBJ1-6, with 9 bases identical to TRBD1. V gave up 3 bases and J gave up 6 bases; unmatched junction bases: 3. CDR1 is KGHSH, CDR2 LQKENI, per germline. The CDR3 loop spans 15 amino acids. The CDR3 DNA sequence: TGTGCCAGCTCACCGCGACAGGGGGGTAATTCACCCCTCCACTTT. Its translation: CASSPRQGGNSPLHF. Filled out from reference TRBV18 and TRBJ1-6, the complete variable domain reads NAGVMQNPRHLVRRRGQEARLRCSPMKGHSHVYWYRQLPEEGLKFMVYLQKENIIDESGMPKERFSAEFPKEGPSILRIQQVVRGDSAAYFCASSPRQGGNSPLHFGNGTRLTVT.